This T cell receptor (beta chain) was captured in a study of cytomegalovirus exposure and HLA in healthy donors. With 60 Vbeta and 13 Jbeta primers, the PCR was carried out. Produced via immunoSEQ multiplex PCR; TCRdb's table is partial and in-frame only. Here the sample spans tens of thousands of clones, about 70% being singletons. Trimming shortened V by 2 bases and J by 5 bases, and 13 bases separated the two germline ends. The germline CDR1 and CDR2 sequences are WNHNN and SYGVQD (reference sequence). The CDR3 spans 14 residues. This clone was counted only a few times. Sequencing was performed on PBMCs. The source of this sequence is a woman in her forties or fifties in good health and CMV-seropositive. The genes are TRBV10-1 and TRBJ2-7; D might be TRBD1 (6 bases). The CDR3 DNA reads as TGCGCCAGCAGTGAGGGGGGCGCGTACGACGAGCAGTACTTC. This encodes CASSEGGAYDEQYF.